These 21 T cell receptor beta chains originate from one sample sequenced in a study of technical replicates of blood from a handful of donors. The table came from immunoSEQ multiplex PCR; TCRdb's copy has only in-frame clones and leaves some out. The sample carries tens of thousands of clones, around 93% recorded once. The sequenced sample was T cells isolated from PBMCs. The origin of the receptors is a human donor in good health.

The chain employs TRBV11-2 and TRBJ2-2, with D possibly matching TRBD2 (6 bases). V lost 5 bases and J 2 bases, leaving 18 bases between the germline ends. CDR1 and CDR2 (germline): SGHAT, FQNNGV. The CDR3 consists of 17 residues. This CDR3 is CASSPGGWGSNTGELFF. For the CDR3, the DNA is TGTGCCAGCAGCCCCGGGGGTTGGGGGTCTAACACCGGGGAGCTGTTTTTT.

The V and J genes are TRBV23-1 and TRBJ2-7; a weak D match, TRBD1 (5 bases). TRBV23-1 is designated an ORF whose function remains uncertain. CDR3 length equals 16 residues. Trimming pared 3 bases from V and 6 bases from J, leaving 21 bases between. The DNA of the CDR3 is TGCGCCAGCAGTCACTCCCAGACAGACTTTGGTAGCGAGCAGTACTTC. It encodes CASSHSQTDFGSEQYF.

The genes are TRBV10-1 and TRBJ2-1; 14 positions match TRBD2. CDR1 is WNHNN, CDR2 SYGVQD, per germline (reference sequence). The trim removed 1 base at V and 8 bases at J, leaving 7 bases unmatched. The CDR3 consists of 17 residues. In DNA form, the CDR3 reads TGCGCCAGCAGTGAGTTTAGGACTAGCGGGAGGTTCGATGAGCAGTTCTTC. Amino acids: CASSEFRTSGRFDEQFF.

The genes are TRBV2 and TRBJ1-1; D call uncertain. This CDR3 is 12 amino acids long. V dropped 6 bases and J dropped 8 bases, with 13 bases sitting between them. Germline V gives CDR1 SNHLY, CDR2 FYNNEI. The CDR3 sequence is CASRPSGREAFF. The CDR3 nucleotides are TGTGCCAGCAGGCCCTCCGGGAGGGAAGCTTTCTTT.

V gene TRBV5-5 combines with J gene TRBJ2-6, with 8 bases that match TRBD1. Germline lookup yields CDR1 SGHKS and CDR2 YYEKEE (reference sequence). The CDR3 extends over 17 amino acids. J lost 4 bases, V lost 5 bases, and 11 bases had no gene match. The DNA for the CDR3 is TGTGCCAGCAGATTGTGGGACAGGACGAGGGGGGCCAACGTCCTGACTTTC. Translated: CASRLWDRTRGANVLTF.

This chain links TRBV5-1 with TRBJ2-2; possibly TRBD1 for D (5 bases). V was clipped by 6 bases and J by 6 bases, with 6 bases between them. Germline values: CDR1 SGHRS, CDR2 YFSETQ. This CDR3 has 11 residues. The CDR3 protein is CASTGPGELFF. The CDR3 DNA reads TGCGCCAGCACAGGGCCCGGGGAGCTGTTTTTT. Using reference TRBV5-1 and TRBJ2-2 for the parts outside the CDR3, the full variable domain is KAGVTQTPRYLIKTRGQQVTLSCSPISGHRSVSWYQQTPGQGLQFLFEYFSETQRNKGNFPGRFSGRQFSNSRSEMNVSTLELGDSALYLCASTGPGELFFGEGSRLTVL.

V gene TRBV11-2 combines with J gene TRBJ1-4, with TRBD1 as a possible D gene (5 bases). The V end was cut by 3 bases, the J end by 7 bases, with 12 bases between. CDR1 SGHAT and CDR2 FQNNGV come from the germline V gene. The CDR3 is 14 amino acids. The CDR3 spells CASSFGTGGEKLFF. The DNA for the CDR3 is TGTGCCAGCAGCTTCGGGACGGGGGGTGAAAAACTGTTTTTT.

The V and J genes are TRBV9 and TRBJ1-1, with D unresolved. Germline V lookup: CDR1 SGDLS, CDR2 YYNGEE. Deletions cut 3 bases from V and 5 bases from J, with 14 bases between. The CDR3 consists of 14 residues. The CDR3 loop reads CASSGEPTGTEAFF. DNA of the CDR3: TGTGCCAGCAGCGGCGAGCCCACGGGGACTGAAGCTTTCTTT.

This sequence joins TRBV6-5 and TRBJ1-2, with 7 bases lining up with TRBD1. The CDR3 spans 14 residues. Germline trimming cut 6 bases from V and 10 bases from J; bases unmatched to any gene: 14. Per germline, CDR1 MNHEY and CDR2 SVGAGI. Here the CDR3 reads CASRSIGQAHDYTF. In nucleotides, the CDR3 is TGTGCCAGCAGGAGTATCGGACAGGCCCACGACTACACCTTC.

This chain joins TRBV11-3 and TRBJ2-1; possibly TRBD1 for D (5 bases). Trimming cost V 5 bases and J 2 bases, with 7 bases left between them. The CDR3 runs 13 residues. Germline V gene sequence: CDR1 SGHNT, CDR2 YENEEA. As DNA, the CDR3 is TGTGCCAGCAGCCCGGACACCTACAATGAGCAGTTCTTC. This sequence encodes CASSPDTYNEQFF.

The chain combines TRBV7-8 with TRBJ2-2; TRBD2 matches at 8 bases. The CDR3 contains 16 residues. J gave up 5 bases and V 3 bases, and 8 bases lay outside the gene matches. Per germline, CDR1 SGHVS and CDR2 FQNEAQ. CDR3 DNA: TGTGCCAGCAGCTTTTCAAGCGGGAGACGTACCGGGGAGCTGTTTTTT. It specifies CASSFSSGRRTGELFF.

Here the CDR3 reads CASSQVDQTLGYGYTF. For the CDR3, the DNA is TGCGCCAGCAGCCAAGTGGATCAGACCCTAGGCTATGGCTACACCTTC. V usage is TRBV4-1 and J usage is TRBJ1-2; unclear D gene. CDR3 length: 16 residues. Germline CDR1 is MGHRA and CDR2 is YSYEKL. Trimming shortened V by 1 base and J by 4 bases, and 16 bases separated the two germline ends.

This sequence joins TRBV25-1 and TRBJ2-5; 9 nucleotides agree with TRBD2. Per germline, CDR1 MGHDK and CDR2 SYGVNS. This CDR3 is 16 amino acids long. Trimming removed 3 bases from V and 5 bases from J; junction bases left unmatched: 10. CDR3 nucleotides: TGTGCCAGCAGTGATGGATGGGCTAGCGGGAAGGAGACCCAGTACTTC. It specifies CASSDGWASGKETQYF.

The chain is built from TRBV30 and TRBJ1-1; TRBD1 agrees at 9 bases. The CDR3 runs 13 residues. Per the germline V gene, CDR1 is GTSNPN and CDR2 is SVGIG (reference sequence). Trimming removed 3 bases from V and 4 bases from J; junction bases left unmatched: 3. The CDR3 protein is CAWSRDRATEAFF. CDR3 nucleotides: TGTGCCTGGAGCCGGGACAGGGCCACTGAAGCTTTCTTT.

The gene calls are TRBV6-5 and TRBJ1-5; D might be TRBD1 (5 bases). Between the trimmed V and J ends, which lost 6 bases and 7 bases, there was a span of 13 bases. The CDR3 is made up of 13 amino acids. Looked up from germline, CDR1 is MNHEY and CDR2 is SVGAGI. CDR3 in DNA: TGTGCCAGCAGCGACAGCTTCGGGCAGCCCCAGCATTTT. Encoded protein: CASSDSFGQPQHF.

This clone was seen once. CDR3 region: CASSQPGAEAFF. As DNA, the CDR3 is TGTGCCAGCAGCCAACCGGGGGCTGAAGCTTTCTTT. V usage is TRBV14 and J usage is TRBJ1-1, with a tentative D call TRBD1 (5 bases). The CDR3 is made up of 12 amino acids. Germline lookup yields CDR1 SGHDN and CDR2 FVKESK. V lost 2 bases, J lost 6 bases, and 7 bases lay in between. The whole variable domain, remainder taken from reference TRBV14 and TRBJ1-1, is EAGVTQFPSHSVIEKGQTVTLRCDPISGHDNLYWYRRVMGKEIKFLLHFVKESKQDESGMPNNRFLAERTGGTYSTLKVQPAELEDSGVYFCASSQPGAEAFFGQGTRLTVV.

The chain carries TRBV5-1 and TRBJ1-1; D is unresolved. Germline values: CDR1 SGHRS, CDR2 YFSETQ. CDR3 length: 16 residues. V was clipped by 0 bases and J by 5 bases, with 17 bases between them. Here the CDR3 reads CASSLGPVEGSTEAFF. Here the CDR3 DNA reads TGCGCCAGCAGCTTGGGTCCCGTTGAGGGCAGTACTGAAGCTTTCTTT.

The rearrangement links TRBV7-9 to TRBJ2-7, with 7 bases matching TRBD1. V dropped 5 bases and J dropped 0; count of bases not matched to a gene: 4. The CDR3 is 14 residues long. From germline, CDR1 is SEHNR and CDR2 FQNEAQ (reference sequence). The CDR3 here is CASSLQGSSYEQYF. CDR3 nucleotide sequence: TGTGCCAGCAGCCTACAGGGGAGCTCCTACGAGCAGTACTTC.

The V and J genes are TRBV4-1 and TRBJ2-5, with 9 bases lining up with TRBD1. This CDR3 is 18 amino acids long. The germline V gene encodes CDR1 MGHRA and CDR2 YSYEKL. Unmatched junction bases numbered 13, after V lost 4 bases and J lost 1 base. CDR3 nucleotide sequence: TGCGCCAGCAGCCGCGCAGCCCGGGACAGGGCCTTCCAAGAGACCCAGTACTTC. Its translation: CASSRAARDRAFQETQYF.

The chain employs TRBV13 and TRBJ2-7; 8 bases match TRBD1. The trim removed 3 bases at V and 4 bases at J, leaving 8 bases unmatched. The CDR3 loop spans 15 amino acids. Germline V CDR1 and CDR2: PRHDT, FYEKMQ (reference sequence). The CDR3 loop is CASSLPGQGPYEQYF. DNA of the CDR3: TGTGCCAGCAGCTTGCCTGGACAGGGTCCTTACGAGCAGTACTTC.

This rearrangement joins TRBV2 to TRBJ1-5; D call uncertain. The CDR3 contains 15 residues. Per the germline V gene, CDR1 is SNHLY and CDR2 is FYNNEI. The germline V and J ends were trimmed by 6 bases and 3 bases, with 15 bases remaining between them. In DNA, the CDR3 is TGTGCCAGCAGGACGGACGGGGTCGCCAATCAGCCCCAGCATTTT. This gives the protein CASRTDGVANQPQHF.